A single sample is the source of the 27 T cell receptor beta chains below, sequenced in a study of T cell responses to AZD1222 COVID-19 vaccine. Generated by immunoSEQ multiplex PCR, the TCRdb table keeps only in-frame clones and is missing some. This table holds over 150,000 clones, 85% to 90% found once. The sample in question was peripheral blood, obtained on day 0 of MenACWY control vaccination. The receptors here all came from an adult in good health.

V gene TRBV2 combines with J gene TRBJ2-7; 7 positions agree with TRBD2. The V gene end was trimmed by 7 bases and the J gene end by 3 bases; junction bases not matched to a gene: 3. The CDR3 is 12 residues long. Looked up from germline, CDR1 is SNHLY and CDR2 is FYNNEI. The CDR3 DNA reads as TGTGCCAGCACGCGGGAGATCTACGAGCAGTACTTC. This encodes CASTREIYEQYF.

This clone came up a few times. V gene TRBV5-6 combines with J gene TRBJ1-6, with 8 positions matching TRBD1. CDR3 length: 16 residues. Trimming at V came to 1 base and at J to 9 bases, leaving 9 bases not matched to a gene. In germline, CDR1 is SGHDT, CDR2 YYEEEE. In DNA, the CDR3 is TGTGCCAGCAGCTTGTTCGACAGGGGCGCGAGTTCACCCCTCCACTTT. Translation: CASSLFDRGASSPLHF.

This chain links TRBV7-3 with TRBJ2-2; TRBD2 matches 12 bases. The V gene's germline CDR1 is SGHTA and CDR2 FQGTGA. The CDR3 has 19 amino acids. Trimming cost V 2 bases and J 0 bases; bases outside gene matches: 7. The CDR3 DNA reads as TGTGCCAGCAGCTTATTCGAACTAGCGGGAGGCGCGAACACCGGGGAGCTGTTTTTT. It specifies CASSLFELAGGANTGELFF.

This chain uses TRBV6-1 with TRBJ2-5; 8 bases agree with TRBD1. This CDR3 region has 17 residues. V dropped 3 bases and J dropped 1; count of bases not matched to a gene: 10. Germline CDR1 reads MNHNS; CDR2 reads SASEGT. The CDR3 loop is CASSDGQGGWVQETQYF. The CDR3 coding sequence is TGTGCCAGCAGTGACGGACAGGGAGGATGGGTCCAAGAGACCCAGTACTTC.

The V and J genes are TRBV12-5 and TRBJ2-1, with TRBD2 matching 13 bases. CDR1 is LGHNT, CDR2 FRNRAP, per germline. V lost 6 bases to trimming and J lost 0 bases; unmatched junction nucleotides: 11. The CDR3 has 19 residues. CDR3 amino acids: CASGDPGTSGMGSYNEQFF. CDR3 sequence (DNA): TGTGCTAGTGGGGACCCAGGGACTAGCGGGATGGGCTCCTACAATGAGCAGTTCTTC.

This clone has a single count. The J gene is TRBJ2-5, the V gene TRBV6-5; the match to TRBD1 covers 9 bases. Germline V gene sequence: CDR1 MNHEY, CDR2 SVGAGI. This CDR3 spans 15 amino acids. The V gene end was trimmed by 5 bases and the J gene end by 3 bases; junction bases not matched to a gene: 7. As DNA, the CDR3 is TGTGCCAGCAGTACCACCACAGGGGGCGAAGAGACCCAGTACTTC. Its translation: CASSTTTGGEETQYF.

A remark on this clone: The same CDR3 can be traced to other DNA sequences in this sample. V gene TRBV5-1 combines with J gene TRBJ1-1; no definite D call. Germline assignment: CDR1 SGHRS and CDR2 YFSETQ. The germline V and J ends were trimmed by 0 bases and 0 bases, with 6 bases remaining between them. This CDR3 has 14 amino acids. CDR3 sequence: CASSLGHLNTEAFF. The CDR3, as DNA: TGCGCCAGCAGCTTGGGGCACTTGAACACTGAAGCTTTCTTT.

This chain joins TRBV6-6 and TRBJ1-2, with D perhaps matching TRBD1 (5 bases). CDR1 and CDR2 from the germline V gene are MNHNY and SVGAGI (reference sequence). The CDR3 totals 13 residues. Deletions cut 4 bases from V and 3 bases from J, with 9 bases between. The CDR3: CASSSQGDYGYTF. DNA of the CDR3: TGTGCCAGCAGTTCCCAGGGAGACTATGGCTACACCTTC.

This chain joins TRBV4-3 and TRBJ1-5; D is possibly TRBD1 (6 bases). Deletions cut 2 bases from V and 2 bases from J, with 10 bases between. The CDR3 spans 15 residues. CDR1 and CDR2 from the germline V gene are LGHNA and YSLEER. CDR3 nucleotides: TGCGCCAGCAGCCAAAAATCAGGGGGCAATCAGCCCCAGCATTTT. This encodes CASSQKSGGNQPQHF.

The rearrangement uses TRBV12-3 or TRBV12-4 and TRBJ1-1; 9 bases match TRBD1. The CDR3 runs to 13 residues. Losses at the gene ends were 8 bases for V and 4 bases for J; bases not matched to a gene: 5. The CDR3 bases are TGTGCCAGCGTGAAGACAGGGGGCACTGAAGCTTTCTTT. Amino acids: CASVKTGGTEAFF.

The chain couples TRBV6-5 to TRBJ1-1; 10 bases map to TRBD1. V dropped 5 bases and J dropped 5; count of bases not matched to a gene: 8. Looked up from germline, CDR1 is MNHEY and CDR2 is SVGAGI. The length of the CDR3 is 15 residues. The CDR3 sequence: CASSPDRGRWTEAFF. CDR3 nucleotides: TGTGCCAGCAGTCCTGACAGGGGGCGCTGGACTGAAGCTTTCTTT.

The chain couples TRBV9 to TRBJ2-3; the D gene is possibly TRBD2 (6 bases). Germline V gives CDR1 SGDLS, CDR2 YYNGEE. V lost 4 bases, J lost 5 bases, and 14 bases lay in between. The CDR3 spans 14 residues. The CDR3 sequence is CASSTRTGGDTQYF. In DNA form, the CDR3 reads TGTGCCAGCAGCACTAGGACCGGGGGAGATACGCAGTATTTT. Filled out from reference TRBV9 and TRBJ2-3, the complete variable domain reads DSGVTQTPKHLITATGQRVTLRCSPRSGDLSVYWYQQSLDQGLQFLIQYYNGEERAKGNILERFSAQQFPDLHSELNLSSLELGDSALYFCASSTRTGGDTQYFGPGTRLTVL.

V and J are TRBV5-7 and TRBJ1-5, with 7 bases fitting TRBD1. TRBV5-7 is an ORF, with its function uncertain. Trimming removed 5 bases from V and 0 bases from J; junction bases left unmatched: 8. This CDR3 has 16 residues. CDR3: CASRGDRTHSNQPQHF. The CDR3 DNA reads as TGTGCCAGCAGGGGGGACAGAACGCATAGCAATCAGCCCCAGCATTTT.

The genes are TRBV19 and TRBJ1-5, with D maybe TRBD1 (5 bases). Trimming left V 3 bases short and J 7 bases short, with 16 bases between. The CDR3 spans 15 residues. Looked up from germline, CDR1 is LNHDA and CDR2 is SQIVND (reference sequence). This chain's CDR3 is CASSISQGGGQPQHF. CDR3 nucleotide sequence: TGTGCCAGTAGTATTTCCCAGGGTGGAGGGCAGCCCCAGCATTTT.

Concerning this clone: One end of the junction varies from germline; a read error may be responsible. The V gene is TRBV4-3, the J gene TRBJ2-1, with 11 nucleotides matching TRBD2. Germline lookup yields CDR1 LGHNA and CDR2 YSLEER. The CDR3 covers 15 residues. The CDR3 DNA is TGCGCCAGCAGCCAAGGATCGACTAGCGGGGATGAGCTGGTCTTC. This sequence encodes CASSQGSTSGDELVF.

This chain links TRBV10-2 with TRBJ2-1; D gene ambiguous. Between the trimmed V and J ends, which lost 4 bases and 6 bases, there was a span of 16 bases. Germline assignment: CDR1 WSHSY and CDR2 SAAADI. This CDR3 is 15 amino acids long. The CDR3 region is CASSATRAPVNEQFF. CDR3 coding DNA: TGCGCCAGCAGTGCGACAAGGGCCCCGGTCAATGAGCAGTTCTTC.

This sequence joins TRBV3-1 (or the pseudogene TRBV3-2) and TRBJ2-2; a weak D match, TRBD1 (6 bases). V dropped 6 bases and J dropped 3 bases, with 14 bases sitting between them. This CDR3 comprises 15 residues. Per germline, CDR1 LGHDT and CDR2 YNNKEL (reference sequence). This CDR3 reads CASRVTGSYTGELFF. CDR3 bases: TGTGCCAGCAGGGTGACAGGTTCGTACACCGGGGAGCTGTTTTTT.

The V gene is TRBV5-6, the J gene TRBJ1-5; tentatively, D is TRBD1 (5 bases). CDR1 and CDR2 (germline): SGHDT, YYEEEE. The V and J ends lost 0 bases and 10 bases respectively, with 17 bases between them. The CDR3 is 15 residues long. DNA for the CDR3: TGTGCCAGCAGCTTGGGTGGACGGGGCCCAAAACCCCAGCATTTT. This encodes CASSLGGRGPKPQHF.

The rearrangement uses TRBV3-1 (or the pseudogene TRBV3-2) and TRBJ2-5; TRBD1 agrees at 7 bases. CDR1 and CDR2 (germline): LGHDT, YNNKEL (reference sequence). J was trimmed by 1 base and V by 1 base; bases with no gene match: 9. CDR3 length equals 17 residues. The CDR3 loop is CASSQGNFRQGQETQYF. For the CDR3, the DNA is TGTGCCAGCAGCCAAGGGAACTTCAGACAGGGCCAAGAGACCCAGTACTTC.

The chain links TRBV10-1 to TRBJ1-3, with a tentative D call TRBD1 (5 bases). V was cut by 2 bases and J by 0 bases, with 8 bases left in between. Germline V lookup: CDR1 WNHNN, CDR2 SYGVQD (reference sequence). The CDR3 is 15 residues long. The CDR3 region has the DNA TGCGCCAGCAGTGAGACGGGGCTCTCTGGAAACACCATATATTTT. It encodes CASSETGLSGNTIYF.

The chain recombines TRBV11-3 with TRBJ2-6, with 8 nucleotides matching TRBD1. The CDR3 length is 18 residues. Losses at the gene ends were 5 bases for V and 3 bases for J; bases not matched to a gene: 12. CDR1 is SGHNT and CDR2 is YENEEA in the germline V gene. This CDR3 is CASSPRWAGGGGANVLTF. CDR3 DNA: TGTGCCAGCAGCCCCCGTTGGGCAGGGGGCGGTGGGGCCAACGTCCTGACTTTC.

The CDR3 protein is CASTQGQGGEQYF. The CDR3 DNA follows: TGTGCCAGCACTCAGGGACAGGGTGGCGAGCAGTACTTC. This rearrangement joins TRBV6-6 to TRBJ2-7; 9 bases line up with TRBD1. The trim removed 7 bases at V and 6 bases at J, leaving 7 bases unmatched. The CDR3 sequence is 13 residues long. Germline CDR1 is MNHNY and CDR2 is SVGAGI (reference sequence).

The DNA of the CDR3 is TGTGCCTGGATCGACTTCAGGAGGGAGGGAAATCAGCCCCAGCATTTT. It codes for CAWIDFRREGNQPQHF. The V call is TRBV30, the J call TRBJ1-5; D not certain. The CDR3 has 16 residues. Germline V gene lookup returns CDR1 GTSNPN and CDR2 SVGIG (reference sequence). Trimming shortened V by 4 bases and J by 4 bases, and 20 bases separated the two germline ends.

V usage is TRBV5-6 and J usage is TRBJ2-1, with D perhaps given as TRBD1 or TRBD2 (5 bases each). This CDR3 comprises 15 residues. Germline CDR1 and CDR2: SGHDT and YYEEEE. V lost 2 bases and J 3 bases, leaving 12 bases between the germline ends. DNA of the CDR3: TGTGCCAGCAGCTTAACCGGGACCAACTACAATGAGCAGTTCTTC. Protein sequence: CASSLTGTNYNEQFF.

A single count supports this clone. The rearrangement joins TRBV5-4 to TRBJ1-3, with 8 positions matching TRBD1. With V trimmed by 4 bases and J by 4 bases, 7 bases remained unmatched. CDR1 and CDR2 from the germline V gene are SGHNT and YYREEE (reference sequence). This CDR3 contains 15 residues. DNA for the CDR3: TGTGCCAGCAGCCGGGACAGGTTTAGAGGAAACACCATATATTTT. Protein: CASSRDRFRGNTIYF.

The V gene is TRBV7-9, the J gene TRBJ1-1; D unclear. V was shortened by 4 bases and J by 6 bases, with 9 bases between the two germline ends. CDR3 length: 12 residues. The germline CDR1 and CDR2 sequences are SEHNR and FQNEAQ (reference sequence). In DNA, the CDR3 is TGTGCCAGCAGCTCCCGGGTCCCTGAAGCTTTCTTT. Translated: CASSSRVPEAFF.

V usage is TRBV28 and J usage is TRBJ1-5; a possible D gene is TRBD1 (5 bases). This CDR3 region has 13 residues. Looked up from germline, CDR1 is MDHEN and CDR2 is SYDVKM. Between the trimmed V and J ends, which lost 5 bases and 7 bases, there was a span of 12 bases. CDR3 loop: CASSPRVEQPQHF. The CDR3 bases are TGTGCCAGCAGTCCCAGGGTAGAGCAGCCCCAGCATTTT.